In its sample, the clone carrying this T cell receptor (beta chain) was seen a few times. What it binds is unknown. The library was made from cDNA and included unique molecular identifiers. TCRdb ran MiXCR on the PCR reads and lists one entry per CDR3 protein. Found here are hundreds of thousands of distinct CDR3 sequences, about a third of them singletons; the top ten hold about an eighth. The record originates from a study of post-analysis software for immune sequencing data. In the study overall: Relapsing-remitting, secondary progressive and progressive-relapsing multiple sclerosis courses were included. General study points: Strong co-clustering by F measure linked samples that shared a preparation batch. Five or six TRBV segments were more frequent in patients than controls; TRBV5-6, TRBV5-1 and TRBV20-1 belonged to this group.

Unmatched junction bases numbered 17, after V lost 7 bases and J lost 8 bases. This CDR3 is built from 15 residues. Germline loops: CDR1 DFQATT, CDR2 SNEGSKA (reference sequence). The sample taken for sequencing was blood. This sequence originates from a girl aged 10-17 years with multiple sclerosis. The V call is TRBV20-1, the J call TRBJ1-2, with TRBD1 matching 9 bases. The chain's CDR3 is CSVTTGGEAGRGYTF. CDR3 sequence (DNA): TGCAGTGTTACGACAGGGGGTGAGGCTGGACGGGGCTACACCTTC.